These 27 T cell receptor beta chains share one sample of origin, sequenced in a study of blood T cells in healthy people across ages. It was with a sample-barcoded 5' primer and a J-beta primer mix that a second PCR of roughly 6 to 11 cycles was run. TCRdb reprocessed the 5' RACE reads with MiXCR, giving one entry per CDR3 protein. Among approximately 1.5 million distinct CDR3 sequences listed, about 31% were seen once. The sequenced sample consisted of blood. The origin of the receptors is a woman under 40 in good health.

This clonotype appeared a few times. The chain recombines TRBV7-8 with TRBJ2-7; D is perhaps TRBD1 (6 bases). Germline V CDR1 and CDR2: SGHVS, FQNEAQ. CDR3 length equals 17 residues. Trimming cost V 1 base and J 3 bases, with 19 bases left between them. The CDR3 sequence is CASSLEGGNSRSYEQYF. The CDR3 DNA sequence: TGTGCCAGCAGCTTAGAAGGGGGAAATTCAAGGAGCTACGAGCAGTACTTC.

The chain combines TRBV2 with TRBJ2-7; no reliable D call. The V end lost 3 bases, the J end lost 2 bases, and 8 bases lay between the germline ends. The CDR3 sequence is 13 residues long. Germline loops: CDR1 SNHLY, CDR2 FYNNEI. CDR3 protein: CASSEGQPYEQYF. For the CDR3, the DNA is TGTGCCAGCAGTGAGGGCCAGCCCTACGAGCAGTACTTC.

The sample holds many counts of this clonotype. This rearrangement joins TRBV4-1 to TRBJ2-1; 7 bases line up with TRBD1. The CDR3 runs to 14 residues. Germline V lookup: CDR1 MGHRA, CDR2 YSYEKL. The V gene end was trimmed by 2 bases and the J gene end by 6 bases; junction bases not matched to a gene: 4. The CDR3 DNA reads as TGCGCCAGCAGCCAAACAGGGGCGAGCAATGAGCAGTTCTTC. It encodes CASSQTGASNEQFF.

V usage is TRBV6-2 or TRBV6-3 and J usage is TRBJ2-7; 11 bases map to TRBD2. Germline CDR1 and CDR2: MNHEY and SVGEGT. The CDR3 sequence is 18 residues long. V lost 6 bases to trimming and J lost 2 bases; unmatched junction nucleotides: 15. CDR3 region: CASSPERRLAGLPYEQYF. The CDR3 bases are TGTGCCAGCAGCCCCGAGCGCAGACTAGCGGGGCTCCCCTACGAGCAGTACTTC.

This clonotype appeared a few times. A read error may account for a junction end that differs from germline. The gene calls are TRBV7-3 and TRBJ1-5; D ambiguous. Germline CDR1 and CDR2: SGHTA and FQGTGA. This CDR3 is built from 14 residues. This CDR3 is CASSLYRGNQPQHF. The DNA of the CDR3 is TGTGCCAGTAGCTTATATAGAGGCAATCAGCCCCAGCATTTT.

This clonotype has more than one count but fewer than ten. This sequence joins TRBV20-1 and TRBJ2-5; 9 positions match TRBD1. Judging by the DNA end, TRBJ2-4 fits better; the J call may be wrong. CDR3 length equals 13 residues. Germline-derived CDR1 and CDR2 are DFQATT and SNEGSKA (reference sequence). In DNA, the CDR3 is TGCAGTGCTAGGACAGGGGGGCTTGACATTCAGTACTTC. Translated: CSARTGGLDIQYF.

This clonotype has only one observation. The J gene is TRBJ2-5, the V gene TRBV13; tentatively, D is TRBD2 (5 bases). Trimming shortened V by 8 bases and J by 11 bases, and 24 bases separated the two germline ends. The CDR3 spans 14 residues. The germline V gene has CDR1 PRHDT and CDR2 FYEKMQ (reference sequence). In DNA form, the CDR3 reads TGTGCCAGCGGACGGGGTGGGGAGCTCAATGAGCAGTACTTC. Its translation is CASGRGGELNEQYF.

The rearrangement uses TRBV5-1 and TRBJ2-3; the D is unclear. With 5 bases removed from V and 0 bases from J, the gap between germline ends came to 7 bases. The CDR3 length is 13 residues. Germline CDR1 and CDR2: SGHRS and YFSETQ. CDR3 loop: CASRDPSTDTQYF. The DNA for the CDR3 is TGCGCCAGCAGGGACCCTAGCACAGATACGCAGTATTTT.

The chain couples TRBV28 to TRBJ2-3, with TRBD2 matching over 7 bases. Germline V gene data show CDR1 as MDHEN and CDR2 as SYDVKM. The CDR3 consists of 19 residues. V trimming: 3 bases; J trimming: 6 bases; junction bases outside the gene matches: 21. The CDR3 is CASSFRRWTSGEGRDTQYF. CDR3 nucleotides: TGTGCCAGCAGTTTCAGGCGCTGGACCAGCGGGGAGGGACGCGATACGCAGTATTTT.

This clonotype has just a few counts. The chain has TRBV27 and TRBJ2-7, with 10 bases aligning to TRBD2. CDR1 MNHEY and CDR2 SMNVEV come from the germline V gene (reference sequence). The trim removed 0 bases at V and 4 bases at J, leaving 6 bases unmatched. This CDR3 has 16 amino acids. The CDR3 DNA is TGTGCCAGCAGTTTATCATCGGGACTAGCGCCGTACGAGCAGTACTTC. This encodes CASSLSSGLAPYEQYF.

In this sample, this clonotype turned up a few times. The chain couples TRBV7-3 to TRBJ1-1; 7 bases match TRBD1. CDR1 is SGHTA, CDR2 FQGTGA, per germline. With 5 bases clipped from V and 6 bases from J, the junction kept 6 bases outside the gene matches. This CDR3 comprises 13 residues. The CDR3 sequence is CASSKQGIAEAFF. In DNA, the CDR3 is TGTGCCAGCAGCAAACAGGGGATCGCTGAAGCTTTCTTT.

V gene TRBV29-1 combines with J gene TRBJ2-1, with D uncertain. V dropped 3 bases and J dropped 0 bases, with 18 bases sitting between them. CDR3 length: 17 residues. CDR1 is SQVTM and CDR2 is ANQGSEA in the germline V gene. CDR3 protein: CSVDGSFHRSSYNEQFF. The CDR3 DNA reads TGCAGCGTTGATGGCTCTTTCCACCGAAGCTCCTACAATGAGCAGTTCTTC.

This clonotype was seen a handful of times. V usage is TRBV3-1 and J usage is TRBJ2-7; D may be TRBD1 (5 bases). The J call may be in error: the DNA end matches TRBJ2-5 better. This CDR3 spans 13 amino acids. Germline CDR1 LGHDT, CDR2 YNNKEL (reference sequence). CDR3 region: CASSQRGTGTQYF. CDR3 bases: TGTGCCAGCAGCCAAAGGGGTACGGGGACCCAGTACTTC.

The chain carries TRBV4-1 and TRBJ2-1; TRBD2 matches at 7 bases. The CDR3 spans 15 residues. Germline loops: CDR1 MGHRA, CDR2 YSYEKL. Trimming removed 0 bases from V and 7 bases from J; junction bases left unmatched: 6. The CDR3 DNA sequence: TGCGCCAGCAGCCAAGATGAGGCAGCGGGGAATGAGCAGTTCTTC. Encoded protein: CASSQDEAAGNEQFF.

The chain recombines TRBV10-3 with TRBJ2-7; no clear D gene. CDR1 is ENHRY, CDR2 SYGVKD, per germline. The CDR3 sequence is 16 residues long. The germline V and J ends were trimmed by 0 bases and 6 bases, with 18 bases remaining between them. In DNA, the CDR3 is TGTGCCATCAGTGAGTCTAATTCAGGCCTTTCCGCCGAGCAGTACTTC. It translates to CAISESNSGLSAEQYF.

This clonotype has at least ten counts. The chain is built from TRBV29-1 and TRBJ2-1, with 12 positions matching TRBD2. The CDR3 loop spans 14 amino acids. Unmatched junction bases numbered 7, after V lost 7 bases and J lost 6 bases. Per the germline V gene, CDR1 is SQVTM and CDR2 is ANQGSEA. The CDR3 DNA is TGCAGCGCCAGGCGGACTAGCGGGGCCAATGAGCAGTTCTTC. It yields the protein CSARRTSGANEQFF.

The rearrangement links TRBV27 to TRBJ2-7; a weak D match, TRBD2 (5 bases). Per the germline V gene, CDR1 is MNHEY and CDR2 is SMNVEV (reference sequence). The length of the CDR3 is 14 residues. Between the trimmed V and J ends, which lost 6 bases and 6 bases, there was a span of 18 bases. The CDR3 region has the DNA TGTGCCAGCAGCCCCCGGGCAGTGGCGGGCGAGCAGTACTTC. Its translation: CASSPRAVAGEQYF.

This clonotype showed up just a few times. V is TRBV20-1 and J is TRBJ2-7, with 9 nucleotides matching TRBD1. V shed 6 bases and J 5 bases; nucleotides not matched to a gene: 11. This CDR3 is built from 14 residues. CDR1 DFQATT and CDR2 SNEGSKA come from the germline V gene (reference sequence). For the CDR3, the DNA is TGCAGTGCCCTCAAACCGGGACAGGGAAACGAGCAGTACTTC. Translated, it gives CSALKPGQGNEQYF.

About this clonotype itself: A read error may produce the germline difference seen at one junction end. The chain joins TRBV5-6 to TRBJ2-5; weak D call: TRBD2 (6 bases). The DNA end lines up better with TRBJ2-7; the J call may be wrong. The CDR3 sequence is 14 residues long. From germline, CDR1 is SGHDT and CDR2 YYEEEE. The CDR3 spells CASSPGPSEREQYF. The CDR3 DNA follows: TGTGCTAGCAGCCCGGGTCCTAGCGAGCGCGAGCAGTACTTC.

CDR3 residues: CASSHEPHLQRSTDTQYF. The DNA for the CDR3 is TGCGCCAGCAGCCACGAACCTCACCTGCAGAGGAGCACAGATACGCAGTATTTT. This chain links TRBV5-1 with TRBJ2-3; D uncertain. The germline V and J ends were trimmed by 4 bases and 0 bases, with 21 bases remaining between them. The CDR3 totals 18 residues. Germline V gene sequence: CDR1 SGHRS, CDR2 YFSETQ.

The chain combines TRBV15 with TRBJ1-2, with D perhaps matching TRBD1 (5 bases). The CDR3 consists of 15 residues. The V gene's germline CDR1 is LNHNV and CDR2 YYDKDF (reference sequence). V was pared by 5 bases and J by 3 bases, with 16 bases between. CDR3 sequence (DNA): TGTGCCACCAGCCGGGGCCCCTTGCTAGACTATGGCTACACCTTC. It is translated as CATSRGPLLDYGYTF.

The chain links TRBV7-8 to TRBJ1-4; D is ambiguous. The CDR3 runs to 15 residues. CDR1 is SGHVS, CDR2 FQNEAQ, per germline. Trimming left V 6 bases short and J 4 bases short, with 15 bases between. The CDR3 spells CASSNYAGLNEKLFF. For the CDR3, the DNA is TGTGCCAGCAGTAATTATGCAGGCCTTAATGAAAAACTGTTTTTT.

Only a few counts were recorded for this clonotype. V usage is TRBV20-1 and J usage is TRBJ2-1; unclear D gene. The length of the CDR3 is 12 residues. The germline V gene has CDR1 DFQATT and CDR2 SNEGSKA (reference sequence). Trimming pared 5 bases from V and 4 bases from J, leaving 9 bases between. DNA for the CDR3: TGCAGTGCTGGCCCTCGGTACAATGAGCAGTTCTTC. Translating it yields CSAGPRYNEQFF.

The gene calls are TRBV28 and TRBJ2-7; perhaps D is TRBD1 or TRBD2 (5 bases each). Germline V CDR1 and CDR2: MDHEN, SYDVKM. The CDR3 extends over 13 amino acids. Trimming removed 8 bases from V and 0 bases from J, with 11 bases in between. The CDR3 nucleotides read TGTGCCAGCCGGGACCTCAACTCCTACGAGCAGTACTTC. Protein sequence: CASRDLNSYEQYF.

The chain has TRBV6-1 and TRBJ1-5; 7 bases line up with TRBD1. CDR3 length: 14 amino acids. Germline V lookup: CDR1 MNHNS, CDR2 SASEGT. V was clipped by 1 base and J by 8 bases; unmatched bases: 5. In DNA, the CDR3 is TGTGCCAGCAGTGAAGACGGAGGGGGCGAGCCCCAGCATTTT. Translating it yields CASSEDGGGEPQHF.

The chain joins TRBV2 to TRBJ2-7, with D tentatively TRBD2 (5 bases). From germline, CDR1 is SNHLY and CDR2 FYNNEI. V was cut by 7 bases and J by 7 bases, with 14 bases left in between. The CDR3 has 12 residues. The CDR3 loop reads CASKLASEEQYF. CDR3 DNA: TGTGCCAGCAAGTTAGCGTCAGAAGAGCAGTACTTC.

The V gene is TRBV27, the J gene TRBJ2-7; D is unresolved. The CDR3 loop spans 14 amino acids. V lost 6 bases to trimming and J lost 3 bases, with 15 bases between them. CDR1 MNHEY and CDR2 SMNVEV come from the germline V gene (reference sequence). CDR3 nucleotides: TGTGCCAGCAGGTTCGTGGGGAATCTCTACGAGCAGTACTTC. Its translation: CASRFVGNLYEQYF.